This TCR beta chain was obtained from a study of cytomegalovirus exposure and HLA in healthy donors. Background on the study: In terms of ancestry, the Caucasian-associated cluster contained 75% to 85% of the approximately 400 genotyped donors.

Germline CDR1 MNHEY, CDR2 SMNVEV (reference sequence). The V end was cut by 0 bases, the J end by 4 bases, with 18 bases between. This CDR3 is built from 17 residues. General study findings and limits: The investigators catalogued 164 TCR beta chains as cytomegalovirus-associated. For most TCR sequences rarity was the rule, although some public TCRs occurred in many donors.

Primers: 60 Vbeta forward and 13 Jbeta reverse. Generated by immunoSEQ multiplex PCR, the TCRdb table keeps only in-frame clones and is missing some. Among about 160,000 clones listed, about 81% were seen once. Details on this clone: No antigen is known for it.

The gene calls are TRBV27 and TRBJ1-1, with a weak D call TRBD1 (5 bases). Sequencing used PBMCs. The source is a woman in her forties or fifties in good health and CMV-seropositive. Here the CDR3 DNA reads TGTGCCAGCAGTTTATCGCCCCTGGCTAGGGGCATCACTGAAGCTTTCTTT. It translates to CASSLSPLARGITEAFF.